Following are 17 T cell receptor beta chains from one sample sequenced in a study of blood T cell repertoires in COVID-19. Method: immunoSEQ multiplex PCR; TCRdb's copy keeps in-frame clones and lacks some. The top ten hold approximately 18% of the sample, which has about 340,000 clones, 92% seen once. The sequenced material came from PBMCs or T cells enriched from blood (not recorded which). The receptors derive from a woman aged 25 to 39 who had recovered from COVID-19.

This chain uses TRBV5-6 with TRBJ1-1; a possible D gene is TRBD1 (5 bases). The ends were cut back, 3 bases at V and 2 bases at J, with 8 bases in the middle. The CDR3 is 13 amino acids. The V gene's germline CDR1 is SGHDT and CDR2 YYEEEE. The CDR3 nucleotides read TGTGCCAGCAGCTGGCAGGGAAACACTGAAGCTTTCTTT. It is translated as CASSWQGNTEAFF.

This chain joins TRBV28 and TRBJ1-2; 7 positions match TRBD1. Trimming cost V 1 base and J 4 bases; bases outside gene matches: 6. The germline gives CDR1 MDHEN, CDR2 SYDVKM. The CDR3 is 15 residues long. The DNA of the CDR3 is TGTGCCAGCAGTTTATCGCCAGGGGGAAGCTATGGCTACACCTTC. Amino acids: CASSLSPGGSYGYTF.

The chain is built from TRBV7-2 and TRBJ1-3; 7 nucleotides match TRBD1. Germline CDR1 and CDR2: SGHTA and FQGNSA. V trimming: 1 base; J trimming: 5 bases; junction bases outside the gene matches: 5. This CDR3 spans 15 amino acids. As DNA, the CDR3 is TGTGCCAGCAGCTTAGGAGGCAGGGGGAGAAACACCATATATTTT. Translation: CASSLGGRGRNTIYF.

This CDR3 reads CASSLGRRRETQYF. The CDR3 bases are TGTGCCAGCAGTTTGGGCAGGCGGAGGGAGACCCAGTACTTC. The V and J genes are TRBV27 and TRBJ2-5; the D gene is possibly TRBD2 (5 bases). The CDR3 runs to 14 residues. V was trimmed by 3 bases and J by 5 bases, leaving 13 bases between them. CDR1 and CDR2 (germline): MNHEY, SMNVEV (reference sequence).

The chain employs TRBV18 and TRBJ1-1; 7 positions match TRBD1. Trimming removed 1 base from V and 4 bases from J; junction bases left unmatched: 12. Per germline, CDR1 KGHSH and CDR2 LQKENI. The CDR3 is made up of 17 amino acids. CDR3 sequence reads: CASSPRTGVELATEAFF. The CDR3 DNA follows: TGTGCCAGCTCACCACGAACAGGGGTTGAGTTGGCCACTGAAGCTTTCTTT.

The DNA for the CDR3 is TGTGCCAGCGCCAGGGTTTTAAGCTATGGCTACACCTTC. Translated: CASARVLSYGYTF. The V gene is TRBV6-5, the J gene TRBJ1-2, with D possibly TRBD1 on 5 matching bases. Trimming left V 8 bases short and J 4 bases short, with 14 bases between. The CDR3 totals 13 residues. Germline values: CDR1 MNHEY, CDR2 SVGAGI.

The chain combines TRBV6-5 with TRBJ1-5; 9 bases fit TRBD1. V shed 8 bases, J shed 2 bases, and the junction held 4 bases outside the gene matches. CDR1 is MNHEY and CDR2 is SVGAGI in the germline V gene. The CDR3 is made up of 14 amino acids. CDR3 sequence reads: CASGRTGGNQPQHF. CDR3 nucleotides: TGTGCCAGCGGGCGGACAGGGGGCAATCAGCCCCAGCATTTT.

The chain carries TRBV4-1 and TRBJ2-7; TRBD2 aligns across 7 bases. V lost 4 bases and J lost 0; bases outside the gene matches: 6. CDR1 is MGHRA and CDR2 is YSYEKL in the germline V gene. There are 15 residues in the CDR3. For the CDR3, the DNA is TGCGCCAGCAGCCGGCCACTAGCGACCTCCTACGAGCAGTACTTC. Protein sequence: CASSRPLATSYEQYF.

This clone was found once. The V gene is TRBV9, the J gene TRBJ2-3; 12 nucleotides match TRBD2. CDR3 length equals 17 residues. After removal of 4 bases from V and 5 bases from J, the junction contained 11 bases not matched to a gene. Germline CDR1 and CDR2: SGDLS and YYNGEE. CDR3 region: CASSPRTSGAPLDTQYF. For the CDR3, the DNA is TGTGCCAGCAGCCCAAGGACTAGCGGGGCGCCCCTAGATACGCAGTATTTT.

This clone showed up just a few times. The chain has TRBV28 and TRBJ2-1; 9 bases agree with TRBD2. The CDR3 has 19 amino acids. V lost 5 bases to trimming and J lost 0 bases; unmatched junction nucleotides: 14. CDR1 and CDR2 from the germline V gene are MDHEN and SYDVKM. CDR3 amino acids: CASSPSFSGGPYSYNEQFF. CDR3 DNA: TGTGCCAGCAGTCCCTCGTTCAGCGGGGGGCCTTACTCCTACAATGAGCAGTTCTTC.

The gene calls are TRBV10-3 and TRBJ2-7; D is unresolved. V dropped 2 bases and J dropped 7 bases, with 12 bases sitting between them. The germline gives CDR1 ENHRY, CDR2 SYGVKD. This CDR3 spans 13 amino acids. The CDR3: CAISELAGQEQYF. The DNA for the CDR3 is TGTGCCATCAGTGAGCTTGCAGGCCAAGAGCAGTACTTC.

The CDR3 spells CASSPPQYREGAGEQFF. The CDR3 bases are TGTGCCAGCAGCCCCCCCCAATACAGGGAAGGGGCAGGTGAGCAGTTCTTC. The V gene is TRBV14, the J gene TRBJ2-1; tentative D call: TRBD1 (6 bases). Germline V lookup: CDR1 SGHDN, CDR2 FVKESK. Trimming took 4 bases from V and 9 from J, leaving 25 bases between them. This CDR3 is built from 17 residues.

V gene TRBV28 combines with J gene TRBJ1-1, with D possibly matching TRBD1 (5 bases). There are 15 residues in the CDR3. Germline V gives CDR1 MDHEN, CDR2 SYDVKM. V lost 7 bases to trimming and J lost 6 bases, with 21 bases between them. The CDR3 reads CASNLGRGKKSEAFF. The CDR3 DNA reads TGTGCCAGCAACTTAGGTCGGGGGAAGAAGTCTGAAGCTTTCTTT.

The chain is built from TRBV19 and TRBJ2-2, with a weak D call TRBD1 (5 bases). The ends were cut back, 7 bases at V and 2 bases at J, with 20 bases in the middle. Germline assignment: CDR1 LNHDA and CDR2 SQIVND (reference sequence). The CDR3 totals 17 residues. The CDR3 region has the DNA TGTGCCAGTACCCCGGTGGGGCAGACCTCAAACACCGGGGAGCTGTTTTTT. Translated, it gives CASTPVGQTSNTGELFF.

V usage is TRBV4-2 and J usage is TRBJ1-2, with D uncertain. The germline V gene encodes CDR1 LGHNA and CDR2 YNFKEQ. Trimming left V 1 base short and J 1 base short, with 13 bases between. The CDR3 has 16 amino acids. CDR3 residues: CASSQGSQKNNYGYTF. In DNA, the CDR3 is TGTGCCAGCAGCCAAGGATCCCAGAAAAATAACTATGGCTACACCTTC.

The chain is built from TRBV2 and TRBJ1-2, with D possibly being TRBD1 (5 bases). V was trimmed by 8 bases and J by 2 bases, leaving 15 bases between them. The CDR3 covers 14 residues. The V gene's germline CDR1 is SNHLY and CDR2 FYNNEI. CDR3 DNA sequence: TGTGCCAGCCAATCCCAGGCAGGGAACTATGGCTACACCTTC. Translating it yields CASQSQAGNYGYTF.

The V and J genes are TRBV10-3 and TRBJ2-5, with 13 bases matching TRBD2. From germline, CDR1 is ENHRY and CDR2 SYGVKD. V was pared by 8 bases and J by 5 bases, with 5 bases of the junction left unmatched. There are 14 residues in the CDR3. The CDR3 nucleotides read TGTGCCATCGGACTAGCGGGGGCCAAGGAGACCCAGTACTTC. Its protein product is CAIGLAGAKETQYF.